This T cell receptor beta chain was identified in a study of shared clonotypes between healthy human individuals (dated by TCRdb to the early 2020s). In the study overall: The cohort included three men and two women between 18 and 49 years of age. Per donor, three plates each were used for CD4 naive and CD4 memory, two for CD8 naive, and one for CD8 memory. To estimate repertoire size and how much clonotypes are shared between individuals, the study performed deep sequencing of blood TCR repertoires from roughly five healthy adults. Libraries were prepared and TCR repertoires were sequenced by different laboratories using diverse techniques, in order to increase sequencing depth and limit assay-specific biases. Leukapheresis yielded between about 0.9 and 10 billion PBMCs per donor.

TCR CDR3 regions were amplified from genomic DNA by multiplex PCR using the deep immunoSEQ assay. For each cell subset, the extracted genomic DNA was distributed evenly across all wells of several immunoSEQ 96-well plates, and each plate served as one replicate. For sorted subsets, each replicate PCR was loaded with roughly 200 ng genomic DNA, equivalent to about 33,000 T cell genomes. Purified libraries were measured with a Qubit 3.0 fluorometer, size-checked on a Bioanalyzer 2100, and measured again with the KAPA Library Quantification kit. Every immunoSEQ 96-well plate was sequenced on a separate single-read 150-cycle Illumina NextSeq 550 flow cell. As for the original processing: Because only junctional sequences without quality scores were contained in the immunoSEQ output, filtering matching that applied to full-length reads could not be performed. To assign V/J genes and CDR3, sequences were annotated using PyIR, a Python wrapper for IgBLAST v1.9, with IMGT germline references. Reads were filtered out if the reads had weak V/J assignments (E-value above 1e-6), no CDR3, stop codons, out-of-frame junctions, or ambiguous translated residues. V3J clonotypes were defined as sequences sharing an identical inferred V gene, J gene, and CDR3 amino acid sequence. To compute the percentage overlap between repertoires, the number of shared unique clonotypes was divided by the size of the smaller repertoire. RTK rarefaction, the Chao1 estimator, and Recon v2.1 estimates of unobserved clonotypes were used to assess repertoire richness. For all TCRbeta clonotypes obtained by the gDNA method from a handful of donors, generation probabilities were computed with OLGA. TCRdb re-hosts the immuneACCESS table, in-frame sequences only. Its copies lack some clones; in the studies checked, an unresolved V gene accounts for under half of them, and the cause for the rest is not known. V, J and clone size reflect that table, while D and trimming were determined from the DNA. Across this sample there are 730,000 or so clones, with roughly 78% seen only once. Clones ranked in the top ten supply roughly 1.8% of the sample.

The donors were healthy, HIV-negative adults with no recently reported acute infections or vaccinations. All donors were Caucasian adults living in Nashville, Tennessee, USA. CD4+ T cells were enriched by magnetic negative selection; naive cells were then positively selected on CD45RA, and the negative fraction formed the memory subset. Blood was collected by leukapheresis, and PBMCs were isolated by Ficoll-Histopaque density gradient centrifugation and then cryopreserved in liquid nitrogen vapor phase. Purity and quantity of every magnetically sorted T cell population were checked by analytical flow cytometry. Genomic DNA was isolated from every sorted fraction and measured by UV absorbance on a Nanodrop 2000c. Overall study results and their limits: Based on pairwise subsampling, the degree of clonotype sharing among donors was expected to be affected by sequencing depth. Even with the large sequencing depth, rarefaction of the sorted-subset datasets indicated that sequencing was incomplete. Sampling was limited to blood, and TCR repertoires in tissue likely differ from TCR repertoires in blood. Estimated clonotype richness was generally larger for naive than for memory subsets. About 5% of naive CD4, 3.5% of naive CD8, approximately 2.2% of memory CD4, and around 0.42% of memory CD8 clonotypes were shared across several donors. Compared with non-shared clonotypes, the clonotypes found in all four sorted-subset donors had higher generation probabilities. The small number of donors limited the genetic and exposure-history diversity represented.

Concerning this clone itself: No antigen is known for it. Base qualities are missing; no much larger clone stands one base away.

This receptor was taken from a woman aged 30 to 39 in good health. The sample consisted of memory CD4+ T cells sorted from blood. The sample's cell subset or site label, in plain terms: CD45RA-negative fraction.

The CDR3 in this case is CASSVSGRRTDTQYF. The DNA is as follows: TGTGCCAGTTCGGTTAGCGGGAGAAGGACAGATACGCAGTATTTT. Recombination connected TRBV5-8 to TRBJ2-3; 9 central bases correspond to TRBD2. The germline V gene specifies SGHTS as CDR1 and YDEGEE as CDR2. Measured from the cysteine to the phenylalanine, the CDR3 is 15 residues long. Of the read, only the CDR3 DNA is kept; its 45 bases are in frame from base 1. Compared with germline, V lacks 8 bases and J lacks 3 bases; bases without a gene match: 10.